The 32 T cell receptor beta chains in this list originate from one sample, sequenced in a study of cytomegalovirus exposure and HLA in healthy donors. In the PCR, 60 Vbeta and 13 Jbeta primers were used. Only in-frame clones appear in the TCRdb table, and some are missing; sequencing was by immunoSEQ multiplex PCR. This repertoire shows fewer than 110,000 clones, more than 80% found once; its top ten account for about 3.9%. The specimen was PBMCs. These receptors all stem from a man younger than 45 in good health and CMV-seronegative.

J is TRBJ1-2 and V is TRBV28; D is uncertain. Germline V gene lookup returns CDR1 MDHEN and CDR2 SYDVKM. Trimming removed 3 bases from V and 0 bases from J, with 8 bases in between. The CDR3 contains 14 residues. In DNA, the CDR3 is TGTGCCAGCAGTTTCCACACAACTAACTATGGCTACACCTTC. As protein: CASSFHTTNYGYTF.

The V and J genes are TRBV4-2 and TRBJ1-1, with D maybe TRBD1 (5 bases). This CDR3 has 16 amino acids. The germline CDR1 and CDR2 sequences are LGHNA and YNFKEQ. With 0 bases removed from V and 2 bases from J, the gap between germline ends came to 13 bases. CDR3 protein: CASSQDSGRENTEAFF. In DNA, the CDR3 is TGTGCCAGCAGCCAAGATTCCGGCAGGGAAAACACTGAAGCTTTCTTT.

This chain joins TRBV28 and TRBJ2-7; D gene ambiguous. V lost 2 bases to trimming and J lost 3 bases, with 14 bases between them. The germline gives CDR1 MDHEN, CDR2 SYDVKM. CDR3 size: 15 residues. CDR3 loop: CASSLGPASRYEQYF. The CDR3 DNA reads TGTGCCAGCAGTTTAGGGCCCGCATCACGCTACGAGCAGTACTTC.

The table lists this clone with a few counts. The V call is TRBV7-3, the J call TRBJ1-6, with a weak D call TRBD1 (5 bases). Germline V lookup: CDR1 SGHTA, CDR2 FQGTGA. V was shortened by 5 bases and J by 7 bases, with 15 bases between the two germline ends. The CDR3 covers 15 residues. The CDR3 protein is CASSPSGGRNSPLHF. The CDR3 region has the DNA TGTGCCAGCAGCCCAAGCGGGGGGAGAAATTCACCCCTCCACTTT.

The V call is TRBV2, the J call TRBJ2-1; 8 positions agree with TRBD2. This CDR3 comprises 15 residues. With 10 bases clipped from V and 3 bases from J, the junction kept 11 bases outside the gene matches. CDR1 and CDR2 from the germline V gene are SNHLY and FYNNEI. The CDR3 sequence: CATLPGGRNYNEQFF. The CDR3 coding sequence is TGTGCCACCCTTCCCGGCGGGAGGAACTACAATGAGCAGTTCTTC.

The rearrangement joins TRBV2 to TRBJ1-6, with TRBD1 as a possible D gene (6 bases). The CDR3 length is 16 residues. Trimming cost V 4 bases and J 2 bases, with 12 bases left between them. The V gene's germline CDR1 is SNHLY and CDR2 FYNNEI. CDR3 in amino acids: CASSGDNGAYNSPLHF. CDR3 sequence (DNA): TGTGCCAGCAGTGGGGACAATGGGGCCTATAATTCACCCCTCCACTTT.

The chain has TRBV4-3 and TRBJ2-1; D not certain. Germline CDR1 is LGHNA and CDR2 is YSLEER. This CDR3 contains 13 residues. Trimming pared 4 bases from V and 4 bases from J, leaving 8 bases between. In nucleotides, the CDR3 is TGCGCCAGCAGCCGTGGGCAATACAATGAGCAGTTCTTC. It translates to CASSRGQYNEQFF.

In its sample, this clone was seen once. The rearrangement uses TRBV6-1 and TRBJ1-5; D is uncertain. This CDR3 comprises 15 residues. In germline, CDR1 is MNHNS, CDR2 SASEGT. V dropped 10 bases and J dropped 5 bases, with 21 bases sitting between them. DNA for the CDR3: TGTGCCACCGCCCAGGACTTTTGGTACGATCAGCCCCAGCATTTT. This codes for CATAQDFWYDQPQHF.

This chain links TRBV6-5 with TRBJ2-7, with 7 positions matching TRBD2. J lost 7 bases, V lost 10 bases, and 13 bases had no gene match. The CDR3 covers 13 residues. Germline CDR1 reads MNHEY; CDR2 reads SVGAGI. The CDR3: CATAGVPLGEQYF. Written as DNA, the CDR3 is TGTGCCACCGCGGGAGTCCCACTGGGGGAGCAGTACTTC.

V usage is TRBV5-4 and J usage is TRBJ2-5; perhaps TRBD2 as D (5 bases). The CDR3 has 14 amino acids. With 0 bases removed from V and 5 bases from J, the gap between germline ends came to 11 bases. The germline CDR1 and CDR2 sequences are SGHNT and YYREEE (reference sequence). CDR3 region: CASSLDTSGETQYF. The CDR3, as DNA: TGTGCCAGCAGCTTGGATACTAGTGGGGAGACCCAGTACTTC.

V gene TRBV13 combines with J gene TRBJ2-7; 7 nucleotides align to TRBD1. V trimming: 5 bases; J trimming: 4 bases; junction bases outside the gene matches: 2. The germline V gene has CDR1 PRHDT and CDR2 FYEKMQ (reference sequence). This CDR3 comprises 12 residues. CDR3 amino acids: CASSKQGYEQYF. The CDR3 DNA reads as TGTGCCAGCAGCAAACAGGGGTACGAGCAGTACTTC.

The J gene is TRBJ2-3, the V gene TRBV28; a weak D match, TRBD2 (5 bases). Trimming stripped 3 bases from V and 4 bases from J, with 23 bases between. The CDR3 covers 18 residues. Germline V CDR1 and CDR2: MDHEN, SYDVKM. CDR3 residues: CASSFGVRLKSGADTQYF. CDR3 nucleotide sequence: TGTGCCAGCAGTTTTGGGGTCAGGCTTAAGTCCGGGGCAGATACGCAGTATTTT.

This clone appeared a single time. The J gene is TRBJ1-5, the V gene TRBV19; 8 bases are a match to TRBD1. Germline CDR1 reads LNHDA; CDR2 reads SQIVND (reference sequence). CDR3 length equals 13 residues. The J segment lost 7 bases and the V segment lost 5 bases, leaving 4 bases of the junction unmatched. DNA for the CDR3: TGTGCCAGTAGTGGCGACAGGGGACAGCCCCAGCATTTT. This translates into CASSGDRGQPQHF.

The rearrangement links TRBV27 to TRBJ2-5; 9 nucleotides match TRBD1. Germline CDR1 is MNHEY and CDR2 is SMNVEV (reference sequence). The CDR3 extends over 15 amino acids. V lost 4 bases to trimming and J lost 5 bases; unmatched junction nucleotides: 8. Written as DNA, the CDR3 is TGTGCCAGCAGTTACGGGACAGGGCGAAAGGAGACCCAGTACTTC. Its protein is CASSYGTGRKETQYF.

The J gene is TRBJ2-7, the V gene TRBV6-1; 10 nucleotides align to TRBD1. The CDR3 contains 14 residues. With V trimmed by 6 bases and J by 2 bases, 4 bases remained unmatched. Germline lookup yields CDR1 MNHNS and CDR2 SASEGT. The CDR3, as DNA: TGTGCCAGCAGCACGGGACAGGGGACCTACGAGCAGTACTTC. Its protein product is CASSTGQGTYEQYF.

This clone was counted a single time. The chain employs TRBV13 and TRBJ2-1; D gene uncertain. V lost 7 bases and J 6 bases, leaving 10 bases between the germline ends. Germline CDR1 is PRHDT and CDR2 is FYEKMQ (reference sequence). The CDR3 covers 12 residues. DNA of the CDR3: TGTGCCAGCACTATCTACGGCAATGAGCAGTTCTTC. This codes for CASTIYGNEQFF.

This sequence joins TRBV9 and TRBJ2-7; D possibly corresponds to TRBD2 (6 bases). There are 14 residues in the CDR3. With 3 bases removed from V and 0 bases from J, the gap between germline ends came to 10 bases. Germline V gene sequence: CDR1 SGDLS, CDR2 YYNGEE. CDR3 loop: CASSAGGASYEQYF. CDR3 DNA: TGTGCCAGCAGCGCCGGAGGGGCCTCCTACGAGCAGTACTTC.

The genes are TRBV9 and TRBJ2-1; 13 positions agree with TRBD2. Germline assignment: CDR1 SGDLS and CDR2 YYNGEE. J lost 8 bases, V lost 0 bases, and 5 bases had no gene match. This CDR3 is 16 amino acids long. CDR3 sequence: CASSVDTSGGAYEQFF. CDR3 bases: TGTGCCAGCAGCGTAGACACTAGCGGGGGGGCCTATGAGCAGTTCTTC. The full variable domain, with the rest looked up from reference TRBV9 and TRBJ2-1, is DSGVTQTPKHLITATGQRVTLRCSPRSGDLSVYWYQQSLDQGLQFLIQYYNGEERAKGNILERFSAQQFPDLHSELNLSSLELGDSALYFCASSVDTSGGAYEQFFGPGTRLTVL.

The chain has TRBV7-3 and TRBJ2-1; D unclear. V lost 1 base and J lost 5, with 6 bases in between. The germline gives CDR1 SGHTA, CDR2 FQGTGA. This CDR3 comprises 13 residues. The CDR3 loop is CASSLNTDNEQFF. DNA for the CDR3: TGTGCCAGCAGCTTAAATACAGACAATGAGCAGTTCTTC.

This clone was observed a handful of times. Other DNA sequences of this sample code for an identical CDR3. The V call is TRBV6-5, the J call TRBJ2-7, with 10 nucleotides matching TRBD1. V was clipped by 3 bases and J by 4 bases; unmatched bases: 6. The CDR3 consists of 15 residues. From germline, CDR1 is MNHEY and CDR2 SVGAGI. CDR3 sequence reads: CASSYSGQGWYEQYF. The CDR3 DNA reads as TGTGCCAGCAGTTATTCGGGACAGGGGTGGTACGAGCAGTACTTC.

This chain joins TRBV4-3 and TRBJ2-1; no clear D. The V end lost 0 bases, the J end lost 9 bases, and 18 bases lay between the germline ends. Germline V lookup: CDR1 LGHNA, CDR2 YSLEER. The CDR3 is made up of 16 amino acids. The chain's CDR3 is CASSQDPQAWWVEQFF. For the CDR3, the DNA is TGCGCCAGCAGCCAAGATCCCCAGGCCTGGTGGGTTGAGCAGTTCTTC.

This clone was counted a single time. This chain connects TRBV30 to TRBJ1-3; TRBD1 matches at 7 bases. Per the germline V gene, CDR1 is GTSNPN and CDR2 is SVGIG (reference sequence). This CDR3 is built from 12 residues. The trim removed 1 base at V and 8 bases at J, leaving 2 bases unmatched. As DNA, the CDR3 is TGTGCCTGGAGTGGACAGGGAGACACCATATATTTT. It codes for CAWSGQGDTIYF.

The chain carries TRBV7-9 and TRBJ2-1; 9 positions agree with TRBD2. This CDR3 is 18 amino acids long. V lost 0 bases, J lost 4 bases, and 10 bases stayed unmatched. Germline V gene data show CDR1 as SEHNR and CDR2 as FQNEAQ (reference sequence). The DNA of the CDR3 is TGTGCCAGCAGCTTAGCCCTCATAGCGGGAGAAGCGTACAATGAGCAGTTCTTC. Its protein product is CASSLALIAGEAYNEQFF.

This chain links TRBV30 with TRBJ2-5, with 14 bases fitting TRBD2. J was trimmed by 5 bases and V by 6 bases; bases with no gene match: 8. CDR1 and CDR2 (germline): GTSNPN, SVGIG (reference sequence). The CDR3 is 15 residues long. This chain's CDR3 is CACGTSGGFGETQYF. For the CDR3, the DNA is TGTGCCTGCGGGACTAGCGGGGGCTTCGGGGAGACCCAGTACTTC. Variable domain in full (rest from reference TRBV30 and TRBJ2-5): SQTIHQWPATLVQPVGSPLSLECTVEGTSNPNLYWYRQAAGRGLQLLFYSVGIGQISSEVPQNLSASRPQDRQFILSSKKLLLSDSGFYLCACGTSGGFGETQYFGPGTRLLVL.

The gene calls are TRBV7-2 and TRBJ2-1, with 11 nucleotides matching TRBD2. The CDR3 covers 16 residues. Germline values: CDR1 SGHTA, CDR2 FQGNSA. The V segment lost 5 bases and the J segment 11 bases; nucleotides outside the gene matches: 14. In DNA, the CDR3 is TGTGCCAGCAGCCCATCCCCCGGGACTAGCGGCCCCCAGCAGTTCTTC. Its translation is CASSPSPGTSGPQQFF. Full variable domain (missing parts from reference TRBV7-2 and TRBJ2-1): GAGVSQSPSNKVTEKGKDVELRCDPISGHTALYWYRQSLGQGLEFLIYFQGNSAPDKSGLPSDRFSAERTGGSVSTLTIQRTQQEDSAVYLCASSPSPGTSGPQQFFGPGTRLTVL.

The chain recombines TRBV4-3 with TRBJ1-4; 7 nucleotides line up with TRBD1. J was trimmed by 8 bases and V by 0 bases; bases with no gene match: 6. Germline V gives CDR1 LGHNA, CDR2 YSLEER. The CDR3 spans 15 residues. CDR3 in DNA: TGCGCCAGCAGCCAAGAGGGACAGACGAGGGAAAAACTGTTTTTT. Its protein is CASSQEGQTREKLFF.

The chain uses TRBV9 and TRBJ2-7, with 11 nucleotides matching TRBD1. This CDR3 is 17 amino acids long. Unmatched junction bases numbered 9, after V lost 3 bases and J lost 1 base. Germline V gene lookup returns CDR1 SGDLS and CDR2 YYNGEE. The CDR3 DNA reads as TGTGCCAGCAGCGCCCCACCGGGACAGGGGGGATCCTACGAGCAGTACTTC. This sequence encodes CASSAPPGQGGSYEQYF.

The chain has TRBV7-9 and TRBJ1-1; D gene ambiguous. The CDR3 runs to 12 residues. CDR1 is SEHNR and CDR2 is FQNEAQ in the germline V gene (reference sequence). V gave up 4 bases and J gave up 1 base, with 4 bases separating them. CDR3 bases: TGTGCCAGCAGCTCCTCGAACACTGAAGCTTTCTTT. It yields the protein CASSSSNTEAFF.

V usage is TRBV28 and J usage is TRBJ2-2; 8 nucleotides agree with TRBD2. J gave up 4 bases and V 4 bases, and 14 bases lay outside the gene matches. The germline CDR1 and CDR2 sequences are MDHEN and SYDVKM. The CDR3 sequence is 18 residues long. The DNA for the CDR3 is TGTGCCAGCAGTTCTAGGGGAACGGGAGGGTTTCGCACCGGGGAGCTGTTTTTT. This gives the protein CASSSRGTGGFRTGELFF.

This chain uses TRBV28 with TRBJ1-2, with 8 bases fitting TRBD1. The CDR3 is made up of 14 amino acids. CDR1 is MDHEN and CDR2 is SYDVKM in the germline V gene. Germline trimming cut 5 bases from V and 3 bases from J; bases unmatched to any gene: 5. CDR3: CASSPTGGDYGYTF. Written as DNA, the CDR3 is TGTGCCAGCAGTCCTACAGGGGGAGACTATGGCTACACCTTC.

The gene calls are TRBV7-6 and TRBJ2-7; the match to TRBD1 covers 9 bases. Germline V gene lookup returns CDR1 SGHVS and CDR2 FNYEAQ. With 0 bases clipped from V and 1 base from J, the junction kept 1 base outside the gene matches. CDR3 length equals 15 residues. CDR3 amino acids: CASSLATGGSYEQYF. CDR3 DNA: TGTGCCAGCAGCTTAGCGACAGGGGGATCCTACGAGCAGTACTTC.

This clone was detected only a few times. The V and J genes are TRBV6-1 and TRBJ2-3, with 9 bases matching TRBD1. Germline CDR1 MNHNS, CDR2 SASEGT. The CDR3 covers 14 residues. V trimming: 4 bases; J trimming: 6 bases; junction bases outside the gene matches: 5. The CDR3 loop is CASSGTGESDTQYF. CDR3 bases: TGTGCCAGCAGTGGGACAGGGGAGAGTGATACGCAGTATTTT.